Here is one T cell receptor beta chain with its context. What it recognizes is unknown. TCRdb called the reads again in MiXCR, with one record for every CDR3 protein. There are approximately 910,000 distinct CDR3 sequences in the sample; more than 25% occur only once, and roughly 13% lies in the top ten. This sample is part of a study of T cell repertoires in cytomegalovirus infection. The CDR3 consists of 15 residues. CDR1 is SGHRS, CDR2 YFSETQ, per germline. With 7 bases removed from V and 1 base from J, the gap between germline ends came to 15 bases. This receptor was obtained from a human donor in good health (CMV status not recorded). Some clones in this sample may be carry-over from other donors' samples. The chain joins TRBV5-1 to TRBJ2-1; perhaps TRBD2 as D (6 bases). The material sequenced was cultured CD8+ T cells from PBMCs, taken from culture after CMV antigen stimulation. CDR3 nucleotide sequence: TGCGCCAGCGGCCTATGGGACTTATCCTACAATGAGCAGTTCTTC. Amino acids: CASGLWDLSYNEQFF. Full variable domain (remainder filled in from reference TRBV5-1 and TRBJ2-1): KAGVTQTPRYLIKTRGQQVTLSCSPISGHRSVSWYQQTPGQGLQFLFEYFSETQRNKGNFPGRFSGRQFSNSRSEMNVSTLELGDSALYLCASGLWDLSYNEQFFGPGTRLTVL.